This TCR beta chain was observed in a study of OX40 agonist ivuxolimab in advanced cancers. Study in general: Ivuxolimab doses were 0.01, 0.1, 0.3, 1.5, 3 or 10 mg/kg every 2 weeks. Antecedent anti-PD-1, anti-PD-L1 or anti-CTLA-4 therapy was permissible, with over 35% having received some.

Study-wide results and caveats: At doses 0.1 to 3.0 mg/kg, CD4+ and CD8+ clones expanded.

The table lists this clone with a few counts. The target antigen is unknown. V gave up 3 bases and J gave up 4 bases, with 9 bases separating them. Germline values: CDR1 SGHNT, CDR2 YENEEA. The CDR3 has 13 residues. This table comes from immunoSEQ multiplex PCR, and its TCRdb copy is limited to in-frame clones, with some not included. The table lists approximately 92,000 clones, around 94% of them singletons. The chain carries TRBV11-3 and TRBJ1-1; D call uncertain. Specimen: CD4+ or CD8+ T cells sorted from blood, collected in a trial of the OX40 agonist ivuxolimab. The sequence was obtained from an adult with an advanced solid tumor such as melanoma, head and neck, liver or kidney cancer. DNA of the CDR3: TGTGCCAGCAGCTTTAAAATCGGCACTGAAGCTTTCTTT. It translates to CASSFKIGTEAFF.